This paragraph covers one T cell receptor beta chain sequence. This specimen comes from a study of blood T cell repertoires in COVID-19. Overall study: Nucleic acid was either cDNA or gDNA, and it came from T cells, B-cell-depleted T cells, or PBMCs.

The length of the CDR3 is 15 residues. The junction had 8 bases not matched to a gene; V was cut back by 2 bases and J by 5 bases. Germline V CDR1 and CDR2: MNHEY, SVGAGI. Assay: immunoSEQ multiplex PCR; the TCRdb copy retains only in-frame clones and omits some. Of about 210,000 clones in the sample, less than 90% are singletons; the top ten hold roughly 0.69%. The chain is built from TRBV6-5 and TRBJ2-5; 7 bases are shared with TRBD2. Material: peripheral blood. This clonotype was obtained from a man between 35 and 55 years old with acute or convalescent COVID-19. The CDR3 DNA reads TGTGCCAGCAGTTACGGCGGGGGACGGGGGGAGACCCAGTACTTC. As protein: CASSYGGGRGETQYF.